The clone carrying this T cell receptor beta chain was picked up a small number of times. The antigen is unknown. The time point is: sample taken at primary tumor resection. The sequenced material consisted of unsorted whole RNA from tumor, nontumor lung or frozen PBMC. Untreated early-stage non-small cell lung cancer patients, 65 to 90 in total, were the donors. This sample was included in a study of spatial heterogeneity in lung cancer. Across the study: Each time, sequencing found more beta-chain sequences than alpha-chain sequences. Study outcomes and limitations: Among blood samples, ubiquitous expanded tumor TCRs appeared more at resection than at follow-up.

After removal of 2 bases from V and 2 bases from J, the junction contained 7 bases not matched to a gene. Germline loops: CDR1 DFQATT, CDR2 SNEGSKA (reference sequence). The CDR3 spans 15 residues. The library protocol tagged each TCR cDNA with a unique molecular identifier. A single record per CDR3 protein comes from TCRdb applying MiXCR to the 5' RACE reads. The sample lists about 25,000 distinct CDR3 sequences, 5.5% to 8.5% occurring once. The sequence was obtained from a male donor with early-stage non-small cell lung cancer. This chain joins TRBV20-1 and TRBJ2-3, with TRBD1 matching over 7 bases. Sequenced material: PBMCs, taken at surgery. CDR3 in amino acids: CSARPWDSHTDTQYF. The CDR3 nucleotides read TGCAGTGCTAGACCCTGGGACAGCCACACAGATACGCAGTATTTT.